This T cell receptor (beta chain) is from a study of type 1 regulatory T cells. Study-level information: T-allo10 is a Tr1-enriched, alloantigen-specific CD4 T cell product made in vitro.

TCRdb reprocessed the reads via MiXCR and lists one record per CDR3 protein. The profile shows 11,000 to 15,000 distinct CDR3 sequences, roughly 13% of them singletons. This clonotype came up many times. What it binds is unknown. The sequenced sample was cultured T cells, either the whole culture or a sorted T cell fraction (not recorded which). The TCR originated in a human donor in good health.

CDR3 nucleotides: TGTGCCAGCAGTCGGGACAGGGGTCTCCGCGGGACCGGGGAGCTGTTTTTT. It is translated as CASSRDRGLRGTGELFF. J is TRBJ2-2 and V is TRBV6-2 or TRBV6-3; 10 nucleotides align to TRBD1. Germline trimming cut 5 bases from V and 5 bases from J; bases unmatched to any gene: 11. There are 17 residues in the CDR3. Germline CDR1 and CDR2: MNHEY and SVGEGT.